This T cell receptor beta chain was recovered during a study of shared clonotypes between healthy human individuals. The wider study: A couple of women and three men aged 18 to 49 served as donors. Per-donor plates numbered three CD4 naive, three CD4 memory, two CD8 naive and one CD8 memory.

The repertoire was sequenced with immunoSEQ multiplex PCR; TCRdb's copy has only in-frame clones and lacks some. The table shows about 2,200,000 clones, with about 93% occurring only once. CD45RO-negative CD8 cells positively selected for CCR7 made up the naive population, which excluded terminally differentiated effector memory CD45RA+ cells. Findings and caveats of the study: Across subsets, estimated richness was generally greater for naive than for memory populations. Approximately 5.1% was the fraction of naive CD4 clonotypes found shared across a few donors.

A note on this clone: Its antigen remains unidentified.

The V end lost 0 bases, the J end lost 12 bases, and 19 bases lay between the germline ends. The CDR3 length is 15 residues. CDR1 is SGHKS, CDR2 YYEKEE, per germline (reference sequence). The sample consisted of naive CD8+ T cells from PBMCs. The rearrangement uses TRBV5-5 and TRBJ2-1; TRBD2 might be the D (6 bases). The TCR sequence derives from a man younger than 30 in good health. Some clones in this sample may be carry-over from other donors' samples. As DNA, the CDR3 is TGTGCCAGCAGCTTGGATGTCACAGCGGGTGGAGGGCAGTTCTTC. Its translation is CASSLDVTAGGGQFF.